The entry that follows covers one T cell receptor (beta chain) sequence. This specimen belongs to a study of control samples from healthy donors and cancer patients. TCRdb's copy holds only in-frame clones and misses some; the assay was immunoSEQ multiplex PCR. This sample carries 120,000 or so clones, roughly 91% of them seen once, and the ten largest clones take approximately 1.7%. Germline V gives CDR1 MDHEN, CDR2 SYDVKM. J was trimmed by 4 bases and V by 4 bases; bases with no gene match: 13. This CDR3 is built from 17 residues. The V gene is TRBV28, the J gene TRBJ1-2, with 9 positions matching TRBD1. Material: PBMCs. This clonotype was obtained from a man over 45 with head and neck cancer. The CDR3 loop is CASSSPGQGGFVYGYTF. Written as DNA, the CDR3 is TGTGCCAGCAGTTCCCCGGGACAGGGAGGATTCGTCTATGGCTACACCTTC.